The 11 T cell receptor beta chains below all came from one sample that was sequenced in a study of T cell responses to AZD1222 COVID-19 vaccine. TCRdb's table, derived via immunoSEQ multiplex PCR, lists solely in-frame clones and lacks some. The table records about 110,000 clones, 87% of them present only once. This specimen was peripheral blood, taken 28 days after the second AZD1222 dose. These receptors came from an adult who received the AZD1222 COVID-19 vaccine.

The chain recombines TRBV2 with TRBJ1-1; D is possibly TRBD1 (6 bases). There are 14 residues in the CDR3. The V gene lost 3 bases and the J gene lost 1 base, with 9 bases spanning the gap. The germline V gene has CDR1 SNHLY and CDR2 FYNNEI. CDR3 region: CASSEGARNTEAFF. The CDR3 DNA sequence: TGTGCCAGCAGTGAGGGGGCACGGAACACTGAAGCTTTCTTT.

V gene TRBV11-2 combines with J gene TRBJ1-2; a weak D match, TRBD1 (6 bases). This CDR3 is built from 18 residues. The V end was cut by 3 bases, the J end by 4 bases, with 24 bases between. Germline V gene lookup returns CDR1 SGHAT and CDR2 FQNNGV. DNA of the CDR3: TGTGCCAGCAGCTTCAGATTGACGACAGGCGAGAGGGGCTATGGCTACACCTTC. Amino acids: CASSFRLTTGERGYGYTF.

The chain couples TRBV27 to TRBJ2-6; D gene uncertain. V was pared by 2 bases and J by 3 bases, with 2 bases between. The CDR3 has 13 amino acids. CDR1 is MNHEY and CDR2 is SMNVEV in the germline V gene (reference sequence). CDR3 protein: CASSLGGANVLTF. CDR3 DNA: TGTGCCAGCAGTTTAGGTGGGGCCAACGTCCTGACTTTC. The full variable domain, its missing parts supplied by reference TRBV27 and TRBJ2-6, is EAQVTQNPRYLITVTGKKLTVTCSQNMNHEYMSWYRQDPGLGLRQIYYSMNVEVTDKGDVPEGYKVSRKEKRNFPLILESPSPNQTSLYFCASSLGGANVLTFGAGSRLTVL.

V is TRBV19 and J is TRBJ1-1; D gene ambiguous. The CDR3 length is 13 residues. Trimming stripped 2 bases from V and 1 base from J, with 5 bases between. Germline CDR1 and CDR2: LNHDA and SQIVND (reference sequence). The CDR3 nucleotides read TGTGCCAGTAGTATATTTGGGAACACTGAAGCTTTCTTT. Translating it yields CASSIFGNTEAFF.

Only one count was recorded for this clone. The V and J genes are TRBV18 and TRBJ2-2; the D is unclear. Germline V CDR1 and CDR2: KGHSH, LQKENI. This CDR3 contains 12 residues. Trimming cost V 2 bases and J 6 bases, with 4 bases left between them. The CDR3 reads CASSPESGELFF. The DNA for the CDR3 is TGTGCCAGCTCACCAGAATCCGGGGAGCTGTTTTTT.

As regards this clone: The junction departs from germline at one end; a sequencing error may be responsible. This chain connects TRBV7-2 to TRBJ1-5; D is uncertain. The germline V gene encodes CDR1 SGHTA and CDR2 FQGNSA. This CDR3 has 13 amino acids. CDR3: CASSLVRNQPQHF. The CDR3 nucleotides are TGTGCCAGCAGTTTAGTCCGCAATCAGCCCCAGCATTTT.

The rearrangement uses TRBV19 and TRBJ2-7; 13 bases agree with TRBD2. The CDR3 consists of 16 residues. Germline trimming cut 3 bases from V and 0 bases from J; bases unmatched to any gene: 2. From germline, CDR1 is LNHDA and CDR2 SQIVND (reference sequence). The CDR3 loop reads CASSIGTSGDSYEQYF. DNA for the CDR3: TGTGCCAGTAGTATTGGGACTAGCGGGGACTCCTACGAGCAGTACTTC.

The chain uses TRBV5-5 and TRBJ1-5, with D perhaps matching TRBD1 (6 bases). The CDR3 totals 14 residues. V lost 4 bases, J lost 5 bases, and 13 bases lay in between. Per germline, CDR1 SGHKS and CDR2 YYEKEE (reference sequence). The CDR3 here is CASSPGRGDQPQHF. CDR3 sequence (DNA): TGTGCCAGCAGCCCGGGGAGGGGGGATCAGCCCCAGCATTTT.

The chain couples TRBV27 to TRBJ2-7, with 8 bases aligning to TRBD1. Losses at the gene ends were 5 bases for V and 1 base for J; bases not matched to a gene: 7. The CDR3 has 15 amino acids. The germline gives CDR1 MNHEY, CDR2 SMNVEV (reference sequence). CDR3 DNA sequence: TGTGCCAGCAGTACCTACCGGGACAGGTCCTACGAGCAGTACTTC. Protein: CASSTYRDRSYEQYF.

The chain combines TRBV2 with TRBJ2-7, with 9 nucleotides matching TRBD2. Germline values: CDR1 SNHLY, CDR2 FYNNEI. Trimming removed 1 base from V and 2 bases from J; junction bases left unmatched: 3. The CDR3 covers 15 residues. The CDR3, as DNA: TGTGCCAGCAGTGAAGTATTAGCGGGAGCCTACGAGCAGTACTTC. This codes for CASSEVLAGAYEQYF.

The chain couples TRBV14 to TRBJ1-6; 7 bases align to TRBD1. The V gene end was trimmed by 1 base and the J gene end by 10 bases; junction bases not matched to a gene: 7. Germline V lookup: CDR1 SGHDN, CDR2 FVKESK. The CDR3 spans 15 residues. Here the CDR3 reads CASSQGRGQGSPLHF. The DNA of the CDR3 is TGTGCCAGCAGCCAAGGGAGGGGGCAAGGGTCACCCCTCCACTTT. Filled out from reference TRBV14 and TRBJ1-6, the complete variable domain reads EAGVTQFPSHSVIEKGQTVTLRCDPISGHDNLYWYRRVMGKEIKFLLHFVKESKQDESGMPNNRFLAERTGGTYSTLKVQPAELEDSGVYFCASSQGRGQGSPLHFGNGTRLTVT.